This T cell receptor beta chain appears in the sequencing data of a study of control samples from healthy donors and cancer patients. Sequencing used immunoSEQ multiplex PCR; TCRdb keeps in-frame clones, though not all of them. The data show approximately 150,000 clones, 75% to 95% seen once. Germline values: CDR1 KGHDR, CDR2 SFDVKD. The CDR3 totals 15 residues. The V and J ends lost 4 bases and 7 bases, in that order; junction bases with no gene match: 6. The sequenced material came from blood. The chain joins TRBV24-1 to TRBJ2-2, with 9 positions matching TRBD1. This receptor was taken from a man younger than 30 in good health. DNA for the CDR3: TGTGCCACCAGTGAGGGGACAGGGAACTACGGGGAGCTGTTTTTT. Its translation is CATSEGTGNYGELFF.